This T cell receptor beta chain was captured by sequencing in a study of PD-1 blockade in classical Hodgkin lymphoma. Study-level results: Newly diagnosed and completely responding patients shared comparable baseline diversity. Individuals initiating nivolumab under 1 year after ASCT were excluded.

Germline V CDR1 and CDR2: SGHAT, FQNNGV. V gave up 1 base and J gave up 2 bases, with 0 bases separating them. The CDR3 has 13 residues. All patients experienced relapse after autologous stem cell transplantation, and brentuximab vedotin exposure was variable. This clone was seen a handful of times. Its antigen is undetermined. Here immunoSEQ multiplex PCR was the method, and the copy in TCRdb shows in-frame clones only, minus some. The sample lists 40,000 to 45,000 clones, around 80% seen once, with over 10% in the top ten. The V and J genes are TRBV11-2 and TRBJ2-6; D ambiguous. The receptor was isolated from a human donor with classical Hodgkin lymphoma. The sequenced sample was peripheral blood mononuclear cells (PBMCs), obtained at baseline. Here the CDR3 DNA reads TGTGCCAGCAGCTTAGCTGGGGCCAACGTCCTGACTTTC. Translated: CASSLAGANVLTF. Drawing the rest from reference TRBV11-2 and TRBJ2-6, the complete variable domain is EAGVAQSPRYKIIEKRQSVAFWCNPISGHATLYWYQQILGQGPKLLIQFQNNGVVDDSQLPKDRFSAERLKGVDSTLKIQPAKLEDSAVYLCASSLAGANVLTFGAGSRLTVL.